The 29 T cell receptor beta chains below come from one sample, sequenced in a study of cytomegalovirus exposure and HLA in healthy donors. In the PCR, 60 Vbeta and 13 Jbeta primers were used. Generated by immunoSEQ multiplex PCR, the TCRdb table keeps only in-frame clones and is missing some. The sample comprises about 160,000 clones, about four fifths of which are singletons, and approximately 1.6% rests with the top ten. Sequencing was done on a sample of PBMCs. The receptor source for this set is a girl between 5 and 17 years old in good health and CMV-seropositive.

The rearrangement joins TRBV2 to TRBJ2-5; D is undetermined. CDR3 length: 13 residues. V dropped 8 bases and J dropped 0 bases, with 10 bases sitting between them. From germline, CDR1 is SNHLY and CDR2 FYNNEI. CDR3 coding DNA: TGTGCCAGCTGTGGACGGGACCAAGAGACCCAGTACTTC. It specifies CASCGRDQETQYF.

The chain combines TRBV7-9 with TRBJ1-1; TRBD1 is a possible D gene (5 bases). Germline CDR1 SEHNR, CDR2 FQNEAQ (reference sequence). V was cut by 4 bases and J by 8 bases, with 11 bases left in between. The CDR3 spans 12 residues. The CDR3 region is CASSSGRVEAFF. CDR3 DNA sequence: TGTGCCAGCAGCTCTGGCAGGGTAGAAGCTTTCTTT.

The V call is TRBV5-6, the J call TRBJ1-1; weak D call: TRBD1 (6 bases). The CDR3 spans 14 residues. CDR1 SGHDT and CDR2 YYEEEE come from the germline V gene. V was shortened by 4 bases and J by 5 bases, with 15 bases between the two germline ends. The CDR3 sequence: CASSPDRRWTEAFF. CDR3 in DNA: TGTGCCAGCAGCCCCGACAGGCGCTGGACTGAAGCTTTCTTT.

The rearrangement uses TRBV5-1 and TRBJ1-1, with TRBD1 matching 10 bases. V lost 2 bases, J lost 10 bases, and 5 bases stayed unmatched. Germline-derived CDR1 and CDR2 are SGHRS and YFSETQ. The CDR3 length is 13 residues. CDR3 loop: CASSFRDRGLAFF. In nucleotides, the CDR3 is TGCGCCAGCAGCTTTAGGGACAGGGGTCTAGCTTTCTTT.

The V gene is TRBV19, the J gene TRBJ1-2; a weak D match, TRBD1 (6 bases). This CDR3 has 14 amino acids. Trimming shortened V by 5 bases and J by 3 bases, and 13 bases separated the two germline ends. Germline CDR1 is LNHDA and CDR2 is SQIVND (reference sequence). The CDR3 sequence is CASSVYREDYGYTF. CDR3 sequence (DNA): TGTGCCAGTAGTGTCTACAGGGAAGACTATGGCTACACCTTC.

The genes are TRBV9 and TRBJ1-4, with D maybe TRBD1 (6 bases). The CDR3 is 15 amino acids. V was pared by 0 bases and J by 3 bases, with 9 bases between. Germline V lookup: CDR1 SGDLS, CDR2 YYNGEE. CDR3: CASSVGGGPNEKLFF. CDR3 DNA: TGTGCCAGCAGCGTAGGGGGGGGGCCTAATGAAAAACTGTTTTTT.

The gene calls are TRBV5-1 and TRBJ1-2; tentatively, D is TRBD1 (6 bases). Germline V gives CDR1 SGHRS, CDR2 YFSETQ. V shed 0 bases and J shed 6 bases, with 12 bases lying between them. CDR3 length equals 14 residues. The CDR3 spells CASSLASGADGYTF. CDR3 DNA: TGCGCCAGCAGCTTGGCCTCAGGGGCGGATGGCTACACCTTC. Supplemented by reference TRBV5-1 and TRBJ1-2, the full variable domain reads KAGVTQTPRYLIKTRGQQVTLSCSPISGHRSVSWYQQTPGQGLQFLFEYFSETQRNKGNFPGRFSGRQFSNSRSEMNVSTLELGDSALYLCASSLASGADGYTFGSGTRLTVV.

The chain links TRBV28 to TRBJ2-3; D might be TRBD1 (6 bases). This CDR3 is built from 16 residues. The germline V and J ends were trimmed by 6 bases and 0 bases, with 16 bases remaining between them. Germline V gene data show CDR1 as MDHEN and CDR2 as SYDVKM. CDR3 loop: CASSPGTYTSTDTQYF. Written as DNA, the CDR3 is TGTGCCAGCAGCCCAGGGACATATACTAGCACAGATACGCAGTATTTT.

The rearrangement joins TRBV28 to TRBJ2-7; a possible D gene is TRBD1 (5 bases). V lost 6 bases to trimming and J lost 2 bases, with 23 bases between them. There are 17 residues in the CDR3. The germline V gene has CDR1 MDHEN and CDR2 SYDVKM. Here the CDR3 reads CASSLGLTGPSPYEQYF. CDR3 nucleotides: TGTGCCAGCAGCCTCGGTTTAACAGGTCCCTCCCCCTACGAGCAGTACTTC. Supplemented by reference TRBV28 and TRBJ2-7, the full variable domain reads DVKVTQSSRYLVKRTGEKVFLECVQDMDHENMFWYRQDPGLGLRLIYFSYDVKMKEKGDIPEGYSVSREKKERFSLILESASTNQTSMYLCASSLGLTGPSPYEQYFGPGTRLTVT.

The V gene is TRBV28, the J gene TRBJ1-2; 10 positions agree with TRBD1. Trimming took 7 bases from V and 7 from J; bases not matched to a gene: 15. Germline-derived CDR1 and CDR2 are MDHEN and SYDVKM. The CDR3 totals 16 residues. The CDR3 here is CASNSPGDRGNFGYTF. As DNA, the CDR3 is TGTGCCAGCAACTCCCCGGGGGACAGGGGAAATTTTGGCTACACCTTC.

The chain combines TRBV18 with TRBJ1-3, with D tentatively TRBD1 (6 bases). The CDR3 has 15 amino acids. In germline, CDR1 is KGHSH, CDR2 LQKENI. V was cut by 2 bases and J by 4 bases, with 12 bases left in between. Here the CDR3 DNA reads TGTGCCAGCTCACCATCCACAGGGTACGGAAACACCATATATTTT. It encodes CASSPSTGYGNTIYF.

The J gene is TRBJ2-2, the V gene TRBV5-4; 13 bases are a match to TRBD2. The CDR3 sequence is 16 residues long. V dropped 4 bases and J dropped 6; count of bases not matched to a gene: 6. Germline CDR1 and CDR2: SGHNT and YYREEE (reference sequence). The CDR3 region has the DNA TGTGCCAGCAGCGCCGGGACTAGCGGGAAGGCCGGGGAGCTGTTTTTT. Amino acids: CASSAGTSGKAGELFF.

This chain joins TRBV27 and TRBJ1-2; no reliable D call. The germline V gene has CDR1 MNHEY and CDR2 SMNVEV (reference sequence). V dropped 2 bases and J dropped 5 bases, with 12 bases sitting between them. CDR3 length: 14 amino acids. DNA of the CDR3: TGTGCCAGCAGTTTAGCAGGTTCCCTTTATGGCTACACCTTC. As protein: CASSLAGSLYGYTF.

In its sample, this clone was seen once. The chain uses TRBV5-1 and TRBJ2-7; TRBD2 matches at 10 bases. The CDR3 has 15 amino acids. Germline V CDR1 and CDR2: SGHRS, YFSETQ. V dropped 0 bases and J dropped 2; count of bases not matched to a gene: 2. The DNA of the CDR3 is TGCGCCAGCAGCTTGGGTACTAGCGGGACCTACGAGCAGTACTTC. As protein: CASSLGTSGTYEQYF. Based on the CDR3 plus reference TRBV5-1 and TRBJ2-7, the full variable domain is KAGVTQTPRYLIKTRGQQVTLSCSPISGHRSVSWYQQTPGQGLQFLFEYFSETQRNKGNFPGRFSGRQFSNSRSEMNVSTLELGDSALYLCASSLGTSGTYEQYFGPGTRLTVT.

The chain recombines TRBV2 with TRBJ2-7, with 11 bases lining up with TRBD2. Losses at the gene ends were 4 bases for V and 2 bases for J; bases not matched to a gene: 4. The CDR3 consists of 15 residues. Looked up from germline, CDR1 is SNHLY and CDR2 is FYNNEI. The CDR3: CASSVLAGAPYEQYF. CDR3 DNA: TGTGCCAGCAGTGTACTAGCGGGAGCCCCCTACGAGCAGTACTTC.

This sequence joins TRBV5-1 and TRBJ2-1, with D possibly TRBD2 on 6 matching bases. The CDR3 is 16 residues long. V shed 0 bases and J shed 3 bases, with 13 bases lying between them. Germline-derived CDR1 and CDR2 are SGHRS and YFSETQ. CDR3 sequence reads: CASSLDTGVYYNEQFF. DNA for the CDR3: TGCGCCAGCAGCTTGGATACGGGAGTATACTACAATGAGCAGTTCTTC.

This chain joins TRBV29-1 and TRBJ2-3; TRBD2 aligns across 15 bases. V was clipped by 5 bases and J by 3 bases; unmatched bases: 12. The CDR3 length is 18 residues. CDR1 is SQVTM, CDR2 ANQGSEA, per germline. CDR3: CSVRGLAGGRLPTDTQYF. The CDR3 DNA reads as TGCAGCGTTCGGGGACTAGCGGGGGGAAGACTACCAACAGATACGCAGTATTTT.

The CDR3 loop is CASSQDRRRGQNGYTF. The DNA for the CDR3 is TGTGCCAGCAGCCAAGATCGACGCAGGGGGCAGAATGGCTACACCTTC. This chain uses TRBV14 with TRBJ1-2, with TRBD1 matching over 8 bases. Trimming cost V 0 bases and J 6 bases; bases outside gene matches: 9. CDR3 length equals 16 residues. Germline CDR1 SGHDN, CDR2 FVKESK.

The rearrangement links TRBV2 to TRBJ2-7; TRBD2 matches 8 bases. The CDR3 has 16 amino acids. Unmatched junction bases numbered 23, after V lost 7 bases and J lost 12 bases. Germline loops: CDR1 SNHLY, CDR2 FYNNEI. The CDR3 DNA is TGTGCCAGCACAATAAACAGCGGGGGCATTACGTACCTCCCGTACTTC. This sequence encodes CASTINSGGITYLPYF.

This chain connects TRBV18 to TRBJ2-6; 8 positions match TRBD1. This CDR3 is built from 16 residues. CDR1 KGHSH and CDR2 LQKENI come from the germline V gene. The J segment lost 3 bases and the V segment lost 3 bases, leaving 4 bases of the junction unmatched. CDR3 DNA: TGTGCCAGCTCACCGACAGGGGAGGATGGGGCCAACGTCCTGACTTTC. It codes for CASSPTGEDGANVLTF.

The chain has TRBV7-9 and TRBJ2-7, with TRBD2 identical over 7 bases. Germline CDR1 and CDR2: SEHNR and FQNEAQ (reference sequence). The CDR3 has 14 amino acids. Trimming took 2 bases from V and 3 from J; bases not matched to a gene: 4. The CDR3 DNA is TGTGCCAGCAGCTTAAGGGGCGGGAGCTACGAGCAGTACTTC. This encodes CASSLRGGSYEQYF. Variable domain in full (rest from reference TRBV7-9 and TRBJ2-7): DTGVSQNPRHKITKRGQNVTFRCDPISEHNRLYWYRQTLGQGPEFLTYFQNEAQLEKSRLLSDRFSAERPKGSFSTLEIQRTEQGDSAMYLCASSLRGGSYEQYFGPGTRLTVT.

As to this clone: The sample has other DNA sequences that encode this CDR3 too. V usage is TRBV28 and J usage is TRBJ2-1; 8 bases align to TRBD1. Trimming at V came to 6 bases and at J to 3 bases, leaving 7 bases not matched to a gene. The germline gives CDR1 MDHEN, CDR2 SYDVKM. The CDR3 loop spans 15 amino acids. CDR3 region: CASSLRDRNYNEQFF. As DNA, the CDR3 is TGTGCCAGCAGCCTACGGGACAGGAACTACAATGAGCAGTTCTTC.

The gene calls are TRBV5-1 and TRBJ2-2; tentatively, D is TRBD1 (6 bases). The V end lost 1 base, the J end lost 6 bases, and 10 bases lay between the germline ends. CDR1 is SGHRS and CDR2 is YFSETQ in the germline V gene. The length of the CDR3 is 14 residues. The CDR3 protein is CASSLFAGAGELFF. The CDR3 DNA sequence: TGCGCCAGCAGCTTGTTTGCAGGGGCCGGGGAGCTGTTTTTT.

The chain recombines TRBV14 with TRBJ2-3; no firm D call. V was trimmed by 4 bases and J by 2 bases, leaving 4 bases between them. Germline CDR1 reads SGHDN; CDR2 reads FVKESK. This CDR3 spans 12 amino acids. The CDR3 protein is CASSPSTDTQYF. The CDR3 region has the DNA TGTGCCAGCAGCCCATCCACAGATACGCAGTATTTT.

The gene calls are TRBV2 and TRBJ1-4; TRBD1 matches 7 bases. CDR3 length: 14 amino acids. Trimming cost V 6 bases and J 3 bases; bases outside gene matches: 4. Per germline, CDR1 SNHLY and CDR2 FYNNEI. Here the CDR3 DNA reads TGTGCCAGCAGCCCCGGGACAGCTAATGAAAAACTGTTTTTT. This encodes CASSPGTANEKLFF.

The rearrangement links TRBV28 to TRBJ1-2; possible D gene TRBD1, 6 bases. The ends were cut back, 4 bases at V and 8 bases at J, with 17 bases in the middle. Per the germline V gene, CDR1 is MDHEN and CDR2 is SYDVKM. The CDR3 is made up of 14 amino acids. In DNA, the CDR3 is TGTGCCAGCAGTTCCGCGACAGGAAGGTCCGGCTACACCTTC. This gives the protein CASSSATGRSGYTF.

The chain is built from TRBV5-4 and TRBJ2-3; 7 bases line up with TRBD2. CDR3 length equals 16 residues. Germline V lookup: CDR1 SGHNT, CDR2 YYREEE (reference sequence). V shed 0 bases and J 2 bases; nucleotides not matched to a gene: 6. The CDR3 sequence is CASSLVSGANTDTQYF. CDR3 nucleotide sequence: TGTGCCAGCAGCTTGGTGAGCGGGGCAAACACAGATACGCAGTATTTT.

This chain connects TRBV28 to TRBJ2-7; 8 bases agree with TRBD1. Looked up from germline, CDR1 is MDHEN and CDR2 is SYDVKM. V lost 5 bases and J lost 3; bases outside the gene matches: 6. The CDR3 has 14 amino acids. CDR3 DNA: TGTGCCAGCAGTATGGACAGGGCAGGCTACGAGCAGTACTTC. Translation gives CASSMDRAGYEQYF.

The genes are TRBV2 and TRBJ1-5; possibly TRBD1 for D (5 bases). Trimming removed 7 bases at V and 2 bases at J, with 9 bases between. Per the germline V gene, CDR1 is SNHLY and CDR2 is FYNNEI. This CDR3 is built from 13 residues. CDR3 sequence: CASMGQGNQPQHF. The CDR3 DNA reads TGTGCCAGCATGGGGCAAGGCAATCAGCCCCAGCATTTT.